These T cell receptor beta chains were read from a single sample in a study of blood T cell repertoires in COVID-19. This table comes from immunoSEQ multiplex PCR, and its TCRdb copy is limited to in-frame clones, with some not included. Of about 100,000 clones listed, over 65% are singletons. The sample consisted of peripheral blood. The receptors originated from a human donor in a cohort sampled during active COVID-19. Both conserved end residues are part of each CDR3. Each record gives: V gene, J gene, CDR3 protein.

TRBV3-1/TRBV3-2	TRBJ1-2	CASSQEGQNYGYTF
TRBV28	TRBJ2-5	CASSLRWGGSETQYF
TRBV29-1	TRBJ2-7	CSVLGTSGSSYEQYF
TRBV15	TRBJ1-2	CATSSPGQGHYGYTF
TRBV13	TRBJ2-7	CASSLTWGSTYEQYF
TRBV5-1	TRBJ2-2	CASSPRQGPTGELFF
TRBV14	TRBJ2-7	CASSQVPGLQYF
TRBV6-6	TRBJ1-2	CASRTAGPDGYTF
TRBV11-2	TRBJ1-1	CASSPDRGMNTEAFF
TRBV7-9	TRBJ2-6	CASTPGDFNSGANVLTF
TRBV10-1	TRBJ1-5	CASTRTGNQPQHF
TRBV13	TRBJ2-7	CASSLFRDRTYEQYF
TRBV4-1	TRBJ2-7	CASSQEDSGPYEQYF
TRBV4-1	TRBJ1-3	CASSQVGLAGGATGNTIYF
TRBV18	TRBJ2-7	CASSPPGQGPYEQYF
TRBV2	TRBJ2-3	CASIIKAGRTDTQYF
TRBV18	TRBJ2-2	CASSFSPGTAYTGELFF
TRBV12-1	TRBJ2-1	CASSSQRGTDNEQFF
TRBV4-3	TRBJ2-1	CASSLRVDRYNEQFF
TRBV25-1	TRBJ2-7	CASSEYGQGRYEQYF
TRBV3-1/TRBV3-2	TRBJ1-2	CASSHVTGTGVVGYTF
TRBV19	TRBJ2-1	CATGGLAGGPGEQFF
TRBV10-3	TRBJ2-7	CAISESYKGDEQYF
TRBV2	TRBJ1-1	CASMGQGLNTEAFF
TRBV16	TRBJ2-7	CASSTTNPASSYEQYF
TRBV18	TRBJ1-5	CASSPDQDQPQHF
TRBV29-1	TRBJ1-2	CSVVFGQGARGYTF
TRBV2	TRBJ2-7	CASSDARVLTYEQYF
TRBV6-2/TRBV6-3	TRBJ2-3	CASSSMSSVDTQYF
TRBV3-1/TRBV3-2	TRBJ2-1	CASSQWSSGRAGNEQFF
TRBV19	TRBJ1-3	CASCRQPYSGNTIYF
TRBV28	TRBJ2-7	CASSSQGQGSYEQYF
TRBV11-2	TRBJ2-3	CASSFQISTDTQYF
TRBV10-3	TRBJ2-7	CAISLDNYEQYF
TRBV15	TRBJ2-2	CATSSQRGNGELFF
TRBV6-5	TRBJ2-7	CASIPRDRKSYEQYF
TRBV3-1/TRBV3-2	TRBJ2-5	CASAWSSGNSETQYF
TRBV6-5	TRBJ1-2	CASSPGEYYGYTF
TRBV7-9	TRBJ2-7	CASSRDSSFYEQYF
TRBV29-1	TRBJ1-4	CSVGAGTGSNEKLFF
TRBV6-5	TRBJ2-7	CASKSTQGSYEQYF
TRBV6-5	TRBJ1-2	CASRQTSGGYTF
TRBV6-6	TRBJ2-3	CASKITPLGDTQYF
TRBV3-1/TRBV3-2	TRBJ2-7	CASSHTGTGEGEQYF
TRBV29-1	TRBJ1-1	CSAPSGGTEAFF
TRBV9	TRBJ2-3	CASSAHSGVTQYF
TRBV7-2	TRBJ2-7	CASSLPGRRAYEQYF
TRBV3-1/TRBV3-2	TRBJ1-6	CASSPHALTGGGSPLHF
TRBV7-2	TRBJ2-7	CASSSRQGSYEQYF
TRBV11-2	TRBJ1-2	CASSLNAGGYTF
TRBV6-5	TRBJ2-2	CASSRQGYNGELFF
TRBV5-1	TRBJ2-1	CASSLTGTSGRKTYNEQFF
TRBV5-1	TRBJ2-1	CASSLASGGYNEQFF